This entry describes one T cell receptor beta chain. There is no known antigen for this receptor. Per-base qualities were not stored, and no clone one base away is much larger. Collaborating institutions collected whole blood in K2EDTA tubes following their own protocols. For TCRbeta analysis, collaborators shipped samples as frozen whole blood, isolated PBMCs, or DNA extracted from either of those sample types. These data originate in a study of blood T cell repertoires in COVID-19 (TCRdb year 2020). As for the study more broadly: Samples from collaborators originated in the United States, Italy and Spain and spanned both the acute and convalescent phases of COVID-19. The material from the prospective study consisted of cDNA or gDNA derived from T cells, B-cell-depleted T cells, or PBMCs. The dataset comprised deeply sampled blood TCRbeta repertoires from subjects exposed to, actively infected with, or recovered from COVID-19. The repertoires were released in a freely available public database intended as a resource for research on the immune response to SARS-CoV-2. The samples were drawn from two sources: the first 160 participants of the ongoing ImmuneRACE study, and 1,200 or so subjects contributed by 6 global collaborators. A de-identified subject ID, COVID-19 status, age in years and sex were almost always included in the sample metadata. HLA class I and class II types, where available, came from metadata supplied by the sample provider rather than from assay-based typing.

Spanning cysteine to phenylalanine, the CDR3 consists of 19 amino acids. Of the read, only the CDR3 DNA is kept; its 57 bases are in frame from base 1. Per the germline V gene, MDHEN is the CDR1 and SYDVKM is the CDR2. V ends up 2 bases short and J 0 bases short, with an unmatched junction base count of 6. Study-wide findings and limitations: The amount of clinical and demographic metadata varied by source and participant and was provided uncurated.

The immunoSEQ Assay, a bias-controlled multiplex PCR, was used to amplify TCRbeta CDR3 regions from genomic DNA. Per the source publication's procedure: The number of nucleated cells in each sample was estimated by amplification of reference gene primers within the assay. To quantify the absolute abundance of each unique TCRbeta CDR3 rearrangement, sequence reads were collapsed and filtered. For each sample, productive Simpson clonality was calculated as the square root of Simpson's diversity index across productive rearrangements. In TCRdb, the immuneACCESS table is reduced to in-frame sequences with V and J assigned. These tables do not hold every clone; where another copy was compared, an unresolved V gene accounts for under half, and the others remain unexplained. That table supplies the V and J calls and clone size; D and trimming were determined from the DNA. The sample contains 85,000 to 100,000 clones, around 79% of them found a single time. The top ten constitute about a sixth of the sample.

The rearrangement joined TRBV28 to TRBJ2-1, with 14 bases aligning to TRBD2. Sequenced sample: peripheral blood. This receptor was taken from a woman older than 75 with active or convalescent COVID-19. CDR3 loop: CASSLPGLAGGSSYNEQFF. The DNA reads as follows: TGTGCCAGCAGTTTACCCGGACTAGCGGGAGGTAGCTCCTACAATGAGCAGTTCTTC.